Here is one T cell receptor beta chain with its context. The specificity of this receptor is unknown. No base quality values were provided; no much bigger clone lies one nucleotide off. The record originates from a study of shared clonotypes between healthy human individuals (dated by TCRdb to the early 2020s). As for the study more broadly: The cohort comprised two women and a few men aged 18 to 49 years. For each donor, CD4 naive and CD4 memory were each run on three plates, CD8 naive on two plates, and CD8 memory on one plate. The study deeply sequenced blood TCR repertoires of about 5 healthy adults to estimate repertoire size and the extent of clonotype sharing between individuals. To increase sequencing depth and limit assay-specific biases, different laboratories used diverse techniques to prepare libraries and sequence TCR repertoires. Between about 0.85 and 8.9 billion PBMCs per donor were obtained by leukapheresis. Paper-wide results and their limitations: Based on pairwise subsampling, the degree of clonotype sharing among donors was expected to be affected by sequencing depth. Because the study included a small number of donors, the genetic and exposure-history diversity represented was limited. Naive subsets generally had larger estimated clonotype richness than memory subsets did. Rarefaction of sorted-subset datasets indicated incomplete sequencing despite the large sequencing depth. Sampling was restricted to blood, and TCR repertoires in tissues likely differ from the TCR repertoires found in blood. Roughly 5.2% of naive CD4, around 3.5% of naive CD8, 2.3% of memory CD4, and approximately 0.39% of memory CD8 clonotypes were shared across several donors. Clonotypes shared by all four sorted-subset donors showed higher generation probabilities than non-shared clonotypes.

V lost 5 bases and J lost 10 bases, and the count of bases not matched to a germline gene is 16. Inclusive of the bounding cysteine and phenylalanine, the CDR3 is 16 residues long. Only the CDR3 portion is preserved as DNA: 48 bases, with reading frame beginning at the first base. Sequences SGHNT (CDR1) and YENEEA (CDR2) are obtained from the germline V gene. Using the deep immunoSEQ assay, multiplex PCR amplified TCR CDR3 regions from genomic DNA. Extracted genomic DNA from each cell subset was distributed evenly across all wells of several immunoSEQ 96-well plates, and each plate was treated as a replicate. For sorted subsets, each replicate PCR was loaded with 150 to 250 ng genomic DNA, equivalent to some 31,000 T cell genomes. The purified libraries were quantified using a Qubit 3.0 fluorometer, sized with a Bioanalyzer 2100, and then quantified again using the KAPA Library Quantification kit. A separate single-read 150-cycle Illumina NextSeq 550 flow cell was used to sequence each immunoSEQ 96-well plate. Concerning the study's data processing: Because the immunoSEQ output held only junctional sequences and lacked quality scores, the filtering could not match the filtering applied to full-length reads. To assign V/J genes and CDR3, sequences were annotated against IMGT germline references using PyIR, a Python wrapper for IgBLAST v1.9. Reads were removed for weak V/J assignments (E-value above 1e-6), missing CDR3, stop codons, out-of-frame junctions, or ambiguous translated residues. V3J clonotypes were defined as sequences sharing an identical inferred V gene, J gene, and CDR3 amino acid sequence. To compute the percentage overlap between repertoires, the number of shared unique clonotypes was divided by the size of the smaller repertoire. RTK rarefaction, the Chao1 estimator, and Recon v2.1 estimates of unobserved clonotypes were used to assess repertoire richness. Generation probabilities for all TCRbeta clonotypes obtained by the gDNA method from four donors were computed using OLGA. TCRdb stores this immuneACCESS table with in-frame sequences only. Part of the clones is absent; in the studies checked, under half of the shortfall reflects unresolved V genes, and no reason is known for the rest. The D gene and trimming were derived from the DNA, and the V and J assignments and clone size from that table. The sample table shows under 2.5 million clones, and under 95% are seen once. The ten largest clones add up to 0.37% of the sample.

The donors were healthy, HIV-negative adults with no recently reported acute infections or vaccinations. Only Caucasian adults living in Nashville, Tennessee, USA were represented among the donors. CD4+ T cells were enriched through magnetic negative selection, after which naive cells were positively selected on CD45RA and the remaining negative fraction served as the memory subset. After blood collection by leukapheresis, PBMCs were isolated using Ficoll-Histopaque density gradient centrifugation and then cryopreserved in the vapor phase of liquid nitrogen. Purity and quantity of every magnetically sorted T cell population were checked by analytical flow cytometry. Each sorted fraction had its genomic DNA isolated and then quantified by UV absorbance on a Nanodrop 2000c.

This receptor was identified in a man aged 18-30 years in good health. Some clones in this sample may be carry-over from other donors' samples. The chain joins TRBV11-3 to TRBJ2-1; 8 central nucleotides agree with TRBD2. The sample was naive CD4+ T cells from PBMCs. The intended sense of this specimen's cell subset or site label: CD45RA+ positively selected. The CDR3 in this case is CASSKRAGAENGEQFF. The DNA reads TGTGCCAGCAGCAAAAGAGCGGGAGCGGAAAATGGGGAGCAGTTCTTC.